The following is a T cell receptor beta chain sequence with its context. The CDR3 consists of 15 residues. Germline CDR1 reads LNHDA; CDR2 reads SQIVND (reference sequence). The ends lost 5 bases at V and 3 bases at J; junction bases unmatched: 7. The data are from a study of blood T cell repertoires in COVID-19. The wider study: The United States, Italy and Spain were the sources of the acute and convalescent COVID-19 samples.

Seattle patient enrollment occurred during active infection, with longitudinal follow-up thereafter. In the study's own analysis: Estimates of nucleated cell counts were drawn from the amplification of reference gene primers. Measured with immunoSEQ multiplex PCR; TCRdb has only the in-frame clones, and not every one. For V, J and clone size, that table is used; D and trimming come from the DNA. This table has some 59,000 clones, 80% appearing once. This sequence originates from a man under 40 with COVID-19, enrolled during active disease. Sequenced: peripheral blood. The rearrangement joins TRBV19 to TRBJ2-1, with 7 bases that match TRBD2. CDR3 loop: CASSLAGDIYNEQFF. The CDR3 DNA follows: TGTGCCAGTAGTCTTGCGGGGGATATCTACAATGAGCAGTTCTTC.